Listed below are T cell receptor beta chains from one sample, sequenced in a study of T cell changes during pregnancy in multiple sclerosis. Sequenced by immunoSEQ multiplex PCR; TCRdb stores in-frame clones only, minus some. Of 25,000 to 35,000 clones detected, about 88% appear once; the ten largest clones hold about 6.9%. The source was CD8+ T cells from peripheral blood mononuclear cells, collected in the second trimester of pregnancy. These receptor sequences come from a female donor with multiple sclerosis, enrolled in a pregnancy study. Both conserved end residues are part of each CDR3. The D gene is left open where the match is weak.

cdr3_length: 16; j_call: TRBJ2-1; d_call: NA; v_call: TRBV18; cdr3_aa: CASSPTGTRGRAEQFF
cdr3_length: 15; j_call: TRBJ2-1; d_call: TRBD2; v_call: TRBV6-5; cdr3_aa: CASSLAGGTYNEQFF
cdr3_length: 16; j_call: TRBJ2-1; d_call: TRBD1; v_call: TRBV14; cdr3_aa: CASSQEQGDTYNEQFF
cdr3_length: 13; j_call: TRBJ1-1; d_call: TRBD1; v_call: TRBV28; cdr3_aa: CASRSGQLTEAFF
cdr3_length: 15; j_call: TRBJ1-1; d_call: NA; v_call: TRBV7-9; cdr3_aa: CASSLGEHLNTEAFF
cdr3_length: 13; j_call: TRBJ1-1; d_call: NA; v_call: TRBV7-9; cdr3_aa: CASREGVNTEAFF
cdr3_length: 16; j_call: TRBJ1-3; d_call: TRBD1; v_call: TRBV5-1; cdr3_aa: CASSASTGYDGNTIYF
cdr3_length: 13; j_call: TRBJ2-7; d_call: NA; v_call: TRBV5-4; cdr3_aa: CASSLDTTYEQYF
cdr3_length: 12; j_call: TRBJ2-3; d_call: NA; v_call: TRBV6-6; cdr3_aa: CASQAGSDTQYF
cdr3_length: 15; j_call: TRBJ2-1; d_call: TRBD1; v_call: TRBV7-9; cdr3_aa: CASSSLRDSTNEQFF
cdr3_length: 14; j_call: TRBJ2-2; d_call: NA; v_call: TRBV6-5; cdr3_aa: CASSYSPEPGELFF
cdr3_length: 14; j_call: TRBJ2-2; d_call: NA; v_call: TRBV27; cdr3_aa: CASSYQGVSGELFF
cdr3_length: 13; j_call: TRBJ2-3; d_call: TRBD2; v_call: TRBV7-6; cdr3_aa: CASMREVGDTQYF
cdr3_length: 11; j_call: TRBJ2-7; d_call: TRBD2; v_call: TRBV20-1; cdr3_aa: CSARTSGEQYF
cdr3_length: 13; j_call: TRBJ2-7; d_call: NA; v_call: TRBV7-9; cdr3_aa: CASSPQQAYEQYF
cdr3_length: 14; j_call: TRBJ1-1; d_call: NA; v_call: TRBV5-1; cdr3_aa: CASSLYLGDTEAFF
cdr3_length: 17; j_call: TRBJ2-5; d_call: NA; v_call: TRBV28; cdr3_aa: CASSSRTRLDSRKTQYF
cdr3_length: 13; j_call: TRBJ2-7; d_call: NA; v_call: TRBV6-1; cdr3_aa: CASSERETGEQYF
cdr3_length: 15; j_call: TRBJ2-5; d_call: NA; v_call: TRBV27; cdr3_aa: CASSLSGTYQETQYF
cdr3_length: 17; j_call: TRBJ2-2; d_call: NA; v_call: TRBV9; cdr3_aa: CASSVGAGRSFPGELFF
cdr3_length: 14; j_call: TRBJ2-1; d_call: TRBD2; v_call: TRBV19; cdr3_aa: CASSLLGLDNEQFF
cdr3_length: 18; j_call: TRBJ1-5; d_call: NA; v_call: TRBV4-1; cdr3_aa: CASSQEPLEAEGNQPQHF
cdr3_length: 11; j_call: TRBJ1-1; d_call: NA; v_call: TRBV27; cdr3_aa: CASSFGRVAFF
cdr3_length: 14; j_call: TRBJ2-7; d_call: NA; v_call: TRBV4-1; cdr3_aa: CASSQEESSYEQYF
cdr3_length: 14; j_call: TRBJ1-3; d_call: NA; v_call: TRBV25-1; cdr3_aa: CASSDGGSGNTIYF
cdr3_length: 17; j_call: TRBJ2-1; d_call: TRBD2; v_call: TRBV4-1; cdr3_aa: CASSQDSFAGGPHEQFF